Listed below are T cell receptor beta chains from one sample, sequenced in a study of blood T cell repertoires in COVID-19. This table comes from immunoSEQ multiplex PCR, and its TCRdb copy is limited to in-frame clones, with some not included. The sample yields approximately 74,000 clones, around 79% seen once. The sample was peripheral blood. Receptors were obtained from a man between 60 and 75 years old with acute or convalescent COVID-19. CDR3s include the opening cysteine and the closing phenylalanine or tryptophan. Each record gives: CDR3 DNA, CDR3 protein, V gene, D gene, clone size, J gene. D genes are given only for firm matches. Clone size is not always given. Where it is, it says once, few, many or a class for expanded clones.

TGTGCCAGCAGCTCACTGGACAGTCTAAACGGCTACACCTTC,CASSSLDSLNGYTF,TRBV7-9,-,few,TRBJ1-2
TGTGCCAGCAGCTACAGGGGGAGACAAGAGACCCAGTACTTC,CASSYRGRQETQYF,TRBV7-2,TRBD1,-,TRBJ2-5
TGTGCCACCAGCAGAGCAAGGAGGCAGAACTACGAGCAGTACTTC,CATSRARRQNYEQYF,TRBV15,-,-,TRBJ2-7
TGTGCCAGCAGCTTAGCAGAGCGCCGGTACACTGAAGCTTTCTTT,CASSLAERRYTEAFF,TRBV11-1,-,-,TRBJ1-1
TGTGCCAGCAGTTTTTCAGGCATAGATACGCAGTATTTT,CASSFSGIDTQYF,TRBV25-1,-,-,TRBJ2-3
TGTGCCAGCAGTGACAATAGGAACACTGAAGCTTTCTTT,CASSDNRNTEAFF,TRBV6-4,-,-,TRBJ1-1
TGTGCCAGCAGCTTAGTATCCCTATCACAGGGCAGCACTGAAGCTTTCTTT,CASSLVSLSQGSTEAFF,TRBV7-6,-,-,TRBJ1-1
TGTGCCAGCAGTTTCGCCAGTATGATCGGCTACACCTTC,CASSFASMIGYTF,TRBV27,-,-,TRBJ1-2
TGTGCCATCAGTGTACCCGGGACAGGGCCCGGCTACACCTTC,CAISVPGTGPGYTF,TRBV10-3,TRBD1,-,TRBJ1-2
TGTGCCAGCAGCCAATTTGGCCAGGGGGCTACTGAAGCTTTCTTT,CASSQFGQGATEAFF,TRBV16,TRBD1,once,TRBJ1-1
TGTGCCAGCAGCCAAGATTTGACCGGGACAGGGTATAATTCACCCCTCCACTTT,CASSQDLTGTGYNSPLHF,TRBV4-2,TRBD1,few,TRBJ1-6
TGTGCCAGCAGTTATCCGGGGGGGCGGAATGAGCAGTTCTTC,CASSYPGGRNEQFF,TRBV6-5,TRBD2,once,TRBJ2-1
TGTGCCAGCAGCGAGCGTACAGGGAGATGGGCTGGAAACACCATATATTTT,CASSERTGRWAGNTIYF,TRBV13,-,-,TRBJ1-3
TGTGCCAGTAGTATAGTCCCCTTGGCTGGCTACACCTTC,CASSIVPLAGYTF,TRBV19,-,-,TRBJ1-2
TGTGCCAGCAGTCCGGGACTCCTCAACTACACCTTC,CASSPGLLNYTF,TRBV7-9,-,-,TRBJ1-2
TGTGCCAGCAGCCACCGCGACAGGGGGGAAGAGCAGTACTTC,CASSHRDRGEEQYF,TRBV4-2,TRBD1,few,TRBJ2-7
TGTGCCAGCAGCTTAGGCGCAGGGGGAAACATTCAGTACTTC,CASSLGAGGNIQYF,TRBV7-3,TRBD1,once,TRBJ2-4
TGTGCCAGCAGCTTGCGGGCAGGGTCTGGAAACACCATATATTTT,CASSLRAGSGNTIYF,TRBV5-8,-,few,TRBJ1-3
TGTGCCTGGAGTGAACAGGGTTACTATGGCTACACCTTC,CAWSEQGYYGYTF,TRBV30,-,few,TRBJ1-2
TGCGCCAGCAGTGATCCAGGGCTGAGCTCCTATAATTCACCCCTCCACTTT,CASSDPGLSSYNSPLHF,TRBV10-2,-,-,TRBJ1-6
TGTGCCAGCAGTCCGAAAGACAGCTTCTATGGCTACACCTTC,CASSPKDSFYGYTF,TRBV11-2,-,-,TRBJ1-2
TGTGCCAGCATCCTAAACAGGGACACCGGGGAGCTGTTTTTT,CASILNRDTGELFF,TRBV7-2,-,-,TRBJ2-2
TGTGCCAGCAGCCTCCGGACAGGGTTCAATGAGCAGTTCTTC,CASSLRTGFNEQFF,TRBV13,TRBD1,few,TRBJ2-1
TGCGCCAGCAGTCAACAGGGGGCCGGCACCTACAATGAGCAGTTCTTC,CASSQQGAGTYNEQFF,TRBV5-1,TRBD1,-,TRBJ2-1
TGTGCCAGCAGCCGTAGACAGGGGGGTAGTAGCGAGCAGTACTTC,CASSRRQGGSSEQYF,TRBV7-2,TRBD1,-,TRBJ2-7
TGTGCTAGCAGCTCCCCGCCGAAGATGACCAGGGACACTGAAGCTTTCTTT,CASSSPPKMTRDTEAFF,TRBV7-7,-,medium-sized,TRBJ1-1
TGTGCCAGCAGCCCGGGGGGTGATACGCAGTATTTT,CASSPGGDTQYF,TRBV7-2,TRBD2,once,TRBJ2-3
TGTGCCAGCAGCTTGTCCCTAATAGCGGGGGGATCCTACAATGAGCAGTTCTTC,CASSLSLIAGGSYNEQFF,TRBV5-8,TRBD2,-,TRBJ2-1
TGTGCCAGTAGTCTTGCTAGCGGGGGGGTCTTTCCACAGTTCTTC,CASSLASGGVFPQFF,TRBV19,TRBD2,-,TRBJ2-1
TGTGCCAGCGGACACCCAGGGGATTCACCCCTCCACTTT,CASGHPGDSPLHF,TRBV5-4,-,once,TRBJ1-6
TGTGCCAGCAGCTTTCCCCAGAATGAAAAACTGTTTTTT,CASSFPQNEKLFF,TRBV7-8,-,-,TRBJ1-4
TGTGCCAGCAGCCATGCCAACAGGGGAACTAACTATGGCTACACCTTC,CASSHANRGTNYGYTF,TRBV4-2,TRBD1,-,TRBJ1-2
TGTGCCAGCAGCGGACCCGGGACAGTTAATTCACCCCTCCACTTT,CASSGPGTVNSPLHF,TRBV9,TRBD1,once,TRBJ1-6
TGTGCCAGCAGCTTGGGACAGAAAATAAATCAGCCCCAGCATTTT,CASSLGQKINQPQHF,TRBV5-8,-,-,TRBJ1-5
TGTGCCAGCAGCTTGGGGGGTGTCGCAAACACCATATATTTT,CASSLGGVANTIYF,TRBV7-9,-,-,TRBJ1-3
TGTGCCAGGGGGAGCCCCCCTTACAATGAGCAGTTCTTC,CARGSPPYNEQFF,TRBV7-9,-,once,TRBJ2-1
TGTGCCACCAGCACTAGACAGGGGGGTAATTCACCCCTCCACTTT,CATSTRQGGNSPLHF,TRBV15,TRBD1,-,TRBJ1-6
TGTGCCAGCAGTTTAGCGGGGGGGAATAATGAAAAACTGTTTTTT,CASSLAGGNNEKLFF,TRBV28,-,few,TRBJ1-4
TGTGCCAGTAAGATCACGAGCACTAATGAAAAACTGTTTTTT,CASKITSTNEKLFF,TRBV19,-,-,TRBJ1-4
TGTGCCAGCAGTTTACAGTCTCAGCCCCAGCATTTT,CASSLQSQPQHF,TRBV6-2/TRBV6-3,-,once,TRBJ1-5
TGTGCCAGCACTAATACCCGGGTCCGAAACACCGGGGAGCTGTTTTTT,CASTNTRVRNTGELFF,TRBV2,-,-,TRBJ2-2
TGCGCCAGCAGCCAAGACGGGACTTATTACGAGCAGTACTTC,CASSQDGTYYEQYF,TRBV4-1,-,-,TRBJ2-7
TGTGCCAGCAGTTCTGGACAGTTAAATTCACCCCTCCACTTT,CASSSGQLNSPLHF,TRBV6-5,-,-,TRBJ1-6
TGTGCCAGCAACAGCGGGGGGGCCGGGGCAGATACGCAGTATTTT,CASNSGGAGADTQYF,TRBV28,TRBD2,-,TRBJ2-3
TGTGCCAGCAGCTCTTCCAGACACTACGAGCAGTACTTC,CASSSSRHYEQYF,TRBV11-2,-,-,TRBJ2-7
TGTGCCAGCAGCTTGGCCCGCACAGGGACAACTAATGAAAAACTGTTTTTT,CASSLARTGTTNEKLFF,TRBV5-5,-,-,TRBJ1-4
TGTGCCAGCAGTTCCCCCATCGTGAGGGAGAGGTACTGTGGCTACACCTTC,CASSSPIVRERYCGYTF,TRBV6-2/TRBV6-3,-,-,TRBJ1-2
TGTGCCAGCAGTTACCCCTCAGCGTACTCCACAGATACGCAGTATTTT,CASSYPSAYSTDTQYF,TRBV6-6,-,many,TRBJ2-3
TGCGCCAGCAGCGACAACAGGGGGCACGCTGAAGCTTTCTTT,CASSDNRGHAEAFF,TRBV5-1,TRBD1,-,TRBJ1-1
TGTGCCAGAAACGGGGACTACTATGGCTACACCTTC,CARNGDYYGYTF,TRBV30,-,-,TRBJ1-2
TGTGCCAGCAGCCAATTCCAGGCCCGGGAGCAGTTCTTC,CASSQFQAREQFF,TRBV14,-,-,TRBJ2-1
TGCGCCAGCAGCCAGGGGAGGGCACCGGGACTCCAGGAAGGAAAACTGTTTTTT,CASSQGRAPGLQEGKLFF,TRBV4-3,-,-,TRBJ1-4
TGTGCCAGCAGGACAGGCGTGATGAACACTGAAGCTTTCTTT,CASRTGVMNTEAFF,TRBV7-9,-,-,TRBJ1-1
TGTGCCAGCAGCTTGGGACAGGGCCTTGGTTCACCCCTCCACTTT,CASSLGQGLGSPLHF,TRBV5-8,TRBD1,-,TRBJ1-6
TGCAGCGTACACCAGACAGGGCCTAACTATGGCTACACCTTC,CSVHQTGPNYGYTF,TRBV29-1,TRBD1,-,TRBJ1-2
TGTGCCAGCAGTGCAACAGGAGGGAAACTGTTTTTT,CASSATGGKLFF,TRBV2,-,-,TRBJ1-4
TGTGCCAGCAGTCCACAGGTAACCAATCAGCCCCAGCATTTT,CASSPQVTNQPQHF,TRBV2,-,-,TRBJ1-5
TGTGCCAGTAGTATAGCCAGGGGGCTGGGGGCCAACGTCCTGACTTTC,CASSIARGLGANVLTF,TRBV19,TRBD1,-,TRBJ2-6
TGCGCCAGCAGCTTAGGCGGGTACTACAATGAGCAGTTCTTC,CASSLGGYYNEQFF,TRBV5-1,-,-,TRBJ2-1
TGTGCCAGCAGCTTGTTCGGGGACAGAGATTACGAGCAGTACTTC,CASSLFGDRDYEQYF,TRBV5-4,TRBD1,few,TRBJ2-7